Presented here are 29 T cell receptor beta chains from one specimen sequenced in a study of shared clonotypes between healthy human individuals. The protocol was immunoSEQ multiplex PCR, while the TCRdb copy is restricted to in-frame clones and leaves out a portion. The sample includes some 1,400,000 clones, roughly 96% of them seen just once. The sequencing input was naive CD4+ T cells sorted from blood. Specified subset: CD45RA+ positively selected. All receptors come from a man aged 25 to 40 in good health.

J is TRBJ2-4 and V is TRBV18; D is possibly TRBD1 (6 bases). Germline lookup yields CDR1 KGHSH and CDR2 LQKENI. The CDR3 loop spans 16 amino acids. V was cut by 2 bases and J by 8 bases, with 19 bases left in between. The CDR3 here is CASSPRTAALGDIQYF. CDR3 coding DNA: TGTGCCAGCTCACCAAGGACAGCGGCCCTGGGAGACATTCAGTACTTC. The whole variable domain, remainder taken from reference TRBV18 and TRBJ2-4, is NAGVMQNPRHLVRRRGQEARLRCSPMKGHSHVYWYRQLPEEGLKFMVYLQKENIIDESGMPKERFSAEFPKEGPSILRIQQVVRGDSAAYFCASSPRTAALGDIQYFGAGTRLSVL.

The chain uses TRBV6-6 and TRBJ1-5, with D tentatively TRBD1 (5 bases). The CDR3 covers 16 residues. Trimming took 2 bases from V and 2 from J, leaving 13 bases between them. Germline assignment: CDR1 MNHNY and CDR2 SVGAGI (reference sequence). The CDR3 sequence: CASSYLGGDGNQPQHF. For the CDR3, the DNA is TGTGCCAGCAGTTACCTGGGGGGGGATGGCAATCAGCCCCAGCATTTT.

A remark on this clone: Other DNA sequences in this specimen translate into the identical CDR3. The chain links TRBV7-9 to TRBJ2-2, with D perhaps TRBD1 (5 bases). The CDR3 contains 14 residues. Trimming stripped 2 bases from V and 2 bases from J, with 6 bases between. Germline CDR1 and CDR2: SEHNR and FQNEAQ (reference sequence). CDR3 sequence: CASSLRGNTGELFF. DNA of the CDR3: TGTGCCAGCAGCTTAAGGGGAAACACCGGGGAGCTGTTTTTT.

The rearrangement links TRBV7-2 to TRBJ2-7; 10 bases map to TRBD2. The CDR3 consists of 15 residues. V gave up 5 bases and J gave up 5 bases; unmatched junction bases: 9. Germline V CDR1 and CDR2: SGHTA, FQGNSA. This chain's CDR3 is CASSPISGRADEQYF. DNA for the CDR3: TGTGCCAGCAGCCCCATAAGCGGGAGGGCCGACGAGCAGTACTTC.

The chain joins TRBV11-2 to TRBJ2-5; D is ambiguous. The V end lost 2 bases, the J end lost 1 base, and 14 bases lay between the germline ends. Germline V gene sequence: CDR1 SGHAT, CDR2 FQNNGV. The CDR3 loop spans 16 amino acids. CDR3 in amino acids: CASSLRGQPVQETQYF. DNA for the CDR3: TGTGCCAGCAGCTTAAGAGGCCAGCCGGTCCAAGAGACCCAGTACTTC.

The chain joins TRBV10-1 to TRBJ2-1, with 10 bases fitting TRBD2. CDR1 and CDR2 (germline): WNHNN, SYGVQD (reference sequence). This CDR3 comprises 15 residues. The trim removed 3 bases at V and 8 bases at J, leaving 7 bases unmatched. In DNA, the CDR3 is TGCGCCAGCAGTGATAGGAGGACTAGCGGCGATGAGCAGTTCTTC. It is translated as CASSDRRTSGDEQFF.

Here the CDR3 DNA reads TGTGCCAGCAGTTCCCCCAGCGGAGGGGTGGAGACCCAGTACTTC. Translation gives CASSSPSGGVETQYF. The chain couples TRBV27 to TRBJ2-5, with D tentatively TRBD2 (6 bases). V lost 4 bases and J lost 5, with 17 bases in between. The CDR3 is made up of 15 amino acids. Germline assignment: CDR1 MNHEY and CDR2 SMNVEV (reference sequence).

The chain carries TRBV30 and TRBJ2-7; D remains unclear. CDR3 length: 13 amino acids. The V and J ends lost 1 base and 3 bases respectively, with 10 bases between them. Germline V CDR1 and CDR2: GTSNPN, SVGIG (reference sequence). In DNA, the CDR3 is TGTGCCTGGAGTGGAACTTTAATCTACGAGCAGTACTTC. It specifies CAWSGTLIYEQYF.

CDR3 in amino acids: CASRPVTGGFYEQYF. In DNA form, the CDR3 reads TGTGCCAGCAGACCCGTTACAGGGGGTTTTTACGAGCAGTACTTC. J is TRBJ2-7 and V is TRBV11-2; TRBD1 matches at 8 bases. Germline CDR1 is SGHAT and CDR2 is FQNNGV. The length of the CDR3 is 15 residues. Losses at the gene ends were 6 bases for V and 4 bases for J; bases not matched to a gene: 11.

The J gene is TRBJ2-1, the V gene TRBV15, with D possibly TRBD1 on 6 matching bases. This CDR3 spans 18 amino acids. Germline V gene lookup returns CDR1 LNHNV and CDR2 YYDKDF (reference sequence). V lost 0 bases to trimming and J lost 5 bases, with 20 bases between them. CDR3 in amino acids: CATSRDRFGTHRDNEQFF. The CDR3 DNA reads TGTGCCACCAGCAGAGATCGCTTCGGGACACACAGAGACAATGAGCAGTTCTTC. The full variable domain, its missing parts supplied by reference TRBV15 and TRBJ2-1, is DAMVIQNPRYQVTQFGKPVTLSCSQTLNHNVMYWYQQKSSQAPKLLFHYYDKDFNNEADTPDNFQSRRPNTSFCFLDIRSPGLGDTAMYLCATSRDRFGTHRDNEQFFGPGTRLTVL.

This chain links TRBV5-4 with TRBJ1-2; D perhaps matches TRBD1 (5 bases). Trimming pared 2 bases from V and 2 bases from J, leaving 13 bases between. This CDR3 comprises 15 residues. Germline CDR1 and CDR2: SGHNT and YYREEE (reference sequence). The CDR3 sequence: CASSFVNRLNYGYTF. The CDR3 DNA follows: TGTGCCAGCAGCTTTGTCAACAGGTTGAACTATGGCTACACCTTC.

The chain links TRBV29-1 to TRBJ2-7; D not resolved. Trimming cost V 5 bases and J 3 bases, with 5 bases left between them. Per the germline V gene, CDR1 is SQVTM and CDR2 is ANQGSEA. This CDR3 is 10 amino acids long. The CDR3 is CSVPGYEQYF. Here the CDR3 DNA reads TGCAGCGTTCCCGGCTACGAGCAGTACTTC.

The table lists this clone with a count of one. The chain recombines TRBV7-2 with TRBJ2-1; D uncertain. Trimming removed 5 bases from V and 4 bases from J, with 9 bases in between. This CDR3 is built from 13 residues. Germline CDR1 reads SGHTA; CDR2 reads FQGNSA. The CDR3 DNA is TGTGCCAGCAGCCCAACCAGGTACAATGAGCAGTTCTTC. Protein sequence: CASSPTRYNEQFF.

This chain links TRBV19 with TRBJ1-5, with a weak D call TRBD1 (5 bases). V lost 1 base and J 1 base, leaving 8 bases between the germline ends. Germline V CDR1 and CDR2: LNHDA, SQIVND (reference sequence). There are 15 residues in the CDR3. The CDR3 reads CASSIAGGSNQPQHF. CDR3 bases: TGTGCCAGTAGTATAGCGGGGGGAAGCAATCAGCCCCAGCATTTT.

The chain joins TRBV6-6 to TRBJ2-1, with 7 bases matching TRBD1. The ends lost 5 bases at V and 9 bases at J; junction bases unmatched: 13. This CDR3 comprises 15 residues. Germline lookup yields CDR1 MNHNY and CDR2 SVGAGI (reference sequence). This CDR3 reads CASSTGAATSGEQFF. CDR3 bases: TGTGCCAGCAGTACAGGGGCCGCCACTTCGGGTGAGCAGTTCTTC.

The rearrangement links TRBV7-5 to TRBJ2-2; the DNA was not compared with TRBD2, the D call given in the table. TRBV7-5 is a pseudogene locus. CDR3 length: 16 residues. The chain's CDR3 is CVRYALAGADTGELFF. CDR3 bases: TGTGTCAGATACGCCCTGGCGGGAGCTGACACCGGGGAGCTGTTTTTT.

The V and J genes are TRBV11-2 and TRBJ2-5; no clear D. CDR1 and CDR2 (germline): SGHAT, FQNNGV. The V end was cut by 5 bases, the J end by 5 bases, with 12 bases between. The CDR3 is made up of 13 amino acids. The CDR3 DNA reads as TGTGCCAGCAGCCCACTGGCTCAGGAGACCCAGTACTTC. As protein: CASSPLAQETQYF.

This chain connects TRBV7-6 to TRBJ1-1, with D unclear. The CDR3 is 13 amino acids. Germline assignment: CDR1 SGHVS and CDR2 FNYEAQ. Deletions cut 1 base from V and 3 bases from J, with 6 bases between. CDR3: CASSLVSYTEAFF. The CDR3 DNA reads TGTGCCAGCAGCTTAGTAAGCTACACTGAAGCTTTCTTT.

V is TRBV18 and J is TRBJ2-3; 7 bases align to TRBD1. Germline CDR1 KGHSH, CDR2 LQKENI. This CDR3 has 14 amino acids. V was pared by 3 bases and J by 4 bases, with 4 bases of the junction left unmatched. CDR3 region: CASSPTGSPDTQYF. The CDR3 DNA sequence: TGTGCCAGCTCACCGACAGGGTCACCAGATACGCAGTATTTT.

This chain connects TRBV19 to TRBJ2-1; no clear D gene. This CDR3 spans 13 amino acids. Germline CDR1 reads LNHDA; CDR2 reads SQIVND (reference sequence). The ends were cut back, 6 bases at V and 0 bases at J, with 6 bases in the middle. CDR3 nucleotides: TGTGCCAGTAGCCGGGCCTCCTACAATGAGCAGTTCTTC. It yields the protein CASSRASYNEQFF.

The genes are TRBV18 and TRBJ2-2; D is uncertain. The CDR3 length is 12 residues. Trimming removed 8 bases at V and 8 bases at J, with 12 bases between. Per germline, CDR1 KGHSH and CDR2 LQKENI. CDR3 sequence reads: CASASLRGELFF. CDR3 coding DNA: TGTGCCAGCGCCTCCCTTCGGGGGGAGCTGTTTTTT.

The chain joins TRBV6-6 to TRBJ2-1; TRBD2 might be the D (5 bases). V shed 7 bases and J shed 4 bases, with 20 bases lying between them. Germline assignment: CDR1 MNHNY and CDR2 SVGAGI (reference sequence). The CDR3 contains 16 residues. DNA for the CDR3: TGTGCCAGCACCCGGGGTGGAGAGCGGAAATACAATGAGCAGTTCTTC. It yields the protein CASTRGGERKYNEQFF.

CDR3 protein: CASSYGGRAVDTQYF. CDR3 bases: TGTGCCAGCAGTTACGGCGGGAGGGCCGTTGATACGCAGTATTTT. The rearrangement uses TRBV6-6 and TRBJ2-3; 9 nucleotides match TRBD2. CDR1 and CDR2 (germline): MNHNY, SVGAGI (reference sequence). After removal of 2 bases from V and 6 bases from J, the junction contained 6 bases not matched to a gene. CDR3 size: 15 residues.

V and J are TRBV7-9 and TRBJ2-5, with D tentatively TRBD1 or TRBD2 (5 bases each). V gave up 1 base and J gave up 2 bases, with 17 bases separating them. In germline, CDR1 is SEHNR, CDR2 FQNEAQ (reference sequence). CDR3 size: 17 residues. The CDR3 region is CASSLGSGSGHQETQYF. The CDR3 DNA reads TGTGCCAGCAGCTTAGGTTCGGGGTCAGGACATCAAGAGACCCAGTACTTC.

The chain's CDR3 is CASSLVPAGNIGAFF. The CDR3 DNA reads TGTGCCAGCAGCTTAGTCCCGGCAGGGAATATCGGAGCTTTCTTT. The chain has TRBV11-2 and TRBJ1-1; the D gene is possibly TRBD1 (5 bases). The V and J ends lost 1 base and 10 bases respectively, with 19 bases between them. The germline gives CDR1 SGHAT, CDR2 FQNNGV. This CDR3 is 15 amino acids long. The full variable domain, with the rest looked up from reference TRBV11-2 and TRBJ1-1, is EAGVAQSPRYKIIEKRQSVAFWCNPISGHATLYWYQQILGQGPKLLIQFQNNGVVDDSQLPKDRFSAERLKGVDSTLKIQPAKLEDSAVYLCASSLVPAGNIGAFFGQGTRLTVV.

The chain carries TRBV5-1 and TRBJ2-7; D possibly corresponds to TRBD2 (5 bases). Trimming pared 2 bases from V and 3 bases from J, leaving 12 bases between. CDR3 length: 14 residues. Germline loops: CDR1 SGHRS, CDR2 YFSETQ. CDR3 loop: CASSFLESGYEQYF. DNA for the CDR3: TGCGCCAGCAGCTTTCTGGAGAGCGGCTACGAGCAGTACTTC.

The chain has TRBV27 and TRBJ2-7, with 8 bases identical to TRBD1. Germline CDR1 is MNHEY and CDR2 is SMNVEV (reference sequence). The CDR3 is made up of 12 amino acids. Losses at the gene ends were 6 bases for V and 5 bases for J; bases not matched to a gene: 3. The CDR3 region is CASRDRDDEQYF. The CDR3 bases are TGTGCCAGCAGGGACAGGGATGACGAGCAGTACTTC.

This chain links TRBV5-4 with TRBJ2-1; TRBD2 aligns across 13 bases. V lost 5 bases, J lost 6 bases, and 8 bases stayed unmatched. The CDR3 runs 16 residues. Germline V gene lookup returns CDR1 SGHNT and CDR2 YYREEE (reference sequence). CDR3 DNA sequence: TGTGCCAGCAGTCCTGCGGGACTAGCGGGATCCAATGAGCAGTTCTTC. Amino acid sequence: CASSPAGLAGSNEQFF. Drawing the rest from reference TRBV5-4 and TRBJ2-1, the complete variable domain is ETGVTQSPTHLIKTRGQQVTLRCSSQSGHNTVSWYQQALGQGPQFIFQYYREEENGRGNFPPRFSGLQFPNYSSELNVNALELDDSALYLCASSPAGLAGSNEQFFGPGTRLTVL.

J is TRBJ2-6 and V is TRBV7-8; 8 nucleotides match TRBD1. With V trimmed by 1 base and J by 1 base, 6 bases remained unmatched. CDR1 and CDR2 from the germline V gene are SGHVS and FQNEAQ. The CDR3 covers 18 residues. The CDR3 loop is CASSLGFQGASGANVLTF. The DNA of the CDR3 is TGTGCCAGCAGCTTAGGTTTCCAGGGGGCGTCTGGGGCCAACGTCCTGACTTTC.